This is a list of T cell receptor beta chains from one sample in a study of beta chain features in type 1 diabetes. Sequencing used immunoSEQ multiplex PCR; TCRdb keeps in-frame clones, though not all of them. The repertoire holds hundreds of thousands of clones, with roughly 10% as singletons. Sequencing was performed on naive CD4+ T cells from blood. The receptors originated from a young man with type 1 diabetes. Both conserved end residues are part of each CDR3. The D gene is left open where the match is weak. Clone size is shown for a subset of rows, as once, few, many or a class of expanded clone.

size	V	J	D	length	DNA	CDR3
NA	TRBV4-2	TRBJ2-7	NA	16	TGTGCCAGCAGCCAAGAAGAAGGGAGCCTATCCTACGAGCAGTACTTC	CASSQEEGSLSYEQYF
NA	TRBV7-2	TRBJ1-5	NA	15	TGTGCCAGCAGCTTAGAGGTGGGCCATGTTCAGCCCCAGCATTTT	CASSLEVGHVQPQHF
NA	TRBV11-2	TRBJ2-1	NA	15	TGTGCCAGCAGCCTCAGAAAGGTCGGGGTGAATGAGCAGTTCTTC	CASSLRKVGVNEQFF
NA	TRBV18	TRBJ1-2	NA	14	TGTGCCAGCTCACCACTGGAGACGGTGGATGGCTACACCTTC	CASSPLETVDGYTF
few	TRBV2	TRBJ2-2	TRBD2	14	TGTGCCAGCACCGGGACTAGTACTACCGGGGAGCTGTTTTTT	CASTGTSTTGELFF
NA	TRBV9	TRBJ2-3	TRBD2	18	TGTGCCAGCAGCGTAGGGAATAGCGGGGCCAGAATCACAGATACGCAGTATTTT	CASSVGNSGARITDTQYF
few	TRBV6-6	TRBJ2-3	TRBD1	14	TGTGCCAGCAGACGTGGACAGGACACAGATACGCAGTATTTT	CASRRGQDTDTQYF
NA	TRBV18	TRBJ1-1	NA	14	TGTGCCAGCTCACCAGTCCGGGGGGGGACTGAAGCTTTCTTT	CASSPVRGGTEAFF
NA	TRBV6-6	TRBJ2-1	NA	13	TGTGCCAGCAGTTACATAGTGGACAATGAGCAGTTCTTC	CASSYIVDNEQFF
NA	TRBV5-1	TRBJ2-7	NA	15	TGCGCCAGCAGCTTCACGGGGGGCCGCTCGGACGAGCAGTACTTC	CASSFTGGRSDEQYF
NA	TRBV2	TRBJ2-3	NA	12	TGTGCCAGCAGCGGACAGTTTGATACGCAGTATTTT	CASSGQFDTQYF
NA	TRBV2	TRBJ2-3	NA	12	TGTGCCAGCAGTGGTTTGGGCGATACGCAGTATTTT	CASSGLGDTQYF
NA	TRBV7-3	TRBJ2-3	NA	12	TGTGCCAGCAGCTCAGGGACAGATACGCAGTATTTT	CASSSGTDTQYF
NA	TRBV30	TRBJ1-5	NA	11	TGTGCCTGGACCGGCCGCGGGCCCCAGCATTTT	CAWTGRGPQHF
NA	TRBV2	TRBJ2-5	NA	12	TGTGCCAGCAGTTCAGTACAAGAGACCCAGTACTTC	CASSSVQETQYF
NA	TRBV25-1	TRBJ1-2	TRBD1	13	TGTGCCAGCAGTGAGGCAGGGGGTGGAGGCTACACCTTC	CASSEAGGGGYTF
NA	TRBV30	TRBJ1-5	TRBD1	13	TGTGCCTGGAGGACAGGGGGGGGGCAGCCCCAGCATTTT	CAWRTGGGQPQHF
few	TRBV7-9	TRBJ2-6	NA	17	TGTGCCAGCAGCTTATATGACATACAACCTGGGGCCAACGTCCTGACTTTC	CASSLYDIQPGANVLTF
few	TRBV11-1	TRBJ2-3	NA	15	TGTGCCAGCAGCTTACTCGGGGGAGAAGCAGATACGCAGTATTTT	CASSLLGGEADTQYF
few	TRBV7-9	TRBJ1-2	NA	12	TGTGCCAGCCGGAAACAGGGCTTTGGCTACACCTTC	CASRKQGFGYTF
NA	TRBV27	TRBJ2-2	TRBD2	17	TGTGCCAGCAGTTTCGTTCTGGCGGGGGGGCCCACCGGGGAGCTGTTTTTT	CASSFVLAGGPTGELFF
NA	TRBV5-4	TRBJ1-1	TRBD1	15	TGTGCCAGCAGCTCCCGGAAACAGGGGGGATCTGAAGCTTTCTTT	CASSSRKQGGSEAFF
NA	TRBV6-1	TRBJ2-5	NA	13	TGTGCCAGCTCCCTTCGGAGGGGTGAGACCCAGTACTTC	CASSLRRGETQYF
few	TRBV20-1	TRBJ1-4	NA	10	TGCAGTGCCTATAATGAAAAACTGTTTTTT	CSAYNEKLFF
NA	TRBV30	TRBJ2-1	NA	13	TGTGCCTGGAGCCTCGGGACCTACAATGAGCAGTTCTTC	CAWSLGTYNEQFF
NA	TRBV7-2	TRBJ2-7	TRBD2	15	TGTGCCAGCAGCCTTAGCGGGGGGGGGCCCTACGAGCAGTACTTC	CASSLSGGGPYEQYF
NA	TRBV2	TRBJ1-1	NA	12	TGTGCCAGCAGTGTTCAGAACACTGAAGCTTTCTTT	CASSVQNTEAFF
NA	TRBV27	TRBJ2-3	NA	17	TGTGCCAGCAGTCCGTTGGGCCCGGGACAAGGGGCAGATACGCAGTATTTT	CASSPLGPGQGADTQYF
NA	TRBV5-1	TRBJ2-1	TRBD1	17	TGCGCCAGCAGCTTGGCCCGGACAGGGGGCCTCAACAATGAGCAGTTCTTC	CASSLARTGGLNNEQFF
NA	TRBV4-1	TRBJ1-3	NA	17	TGCGCCAGCAGCCAAGATGTAGGGGAGGCAACGGGAAACACCATATATTTT	CASSQDVGEATGNTIYF
NA	TRBV5-1	TRBJ2-7	TRBD1	15	TGCGCCAGCAGCTTGGCGACAGGGGTTCGGAAAGAGCAGTACTTC	CASSLATGVRKEQYF
NA	TRBV7-8	TRBJ1-1	TRBD1	14	TGTGCCAGCAGCGCGGGACAGGGGGCGTTTGAAGCTTTCTTT	CASSAGQGAFEAFF
few	TRBV19	TRBJ1-2	NA	13	TGTGCCAGTAGCAGAACAGGGCCGGTTGGCTACACCTTC	CASSRTGPVGYTF
NA	TRBV19	TRBJ1-5	NA	15	TGTGCCAGTAGTCCAAGGGGGGGCCCCTGGTCGCCCCAGCATTTT	CASSPRGGPWSPQHF
few	TRBV4-2	TRBJ2-3	NA	12	TGTGCCAGCAGCCTTAACACAGATACGCAGTATTTT	CASSLNTDTQYF
few	TRBV5-4	TRBJ1-1	NA	14	TGTGCCAGCACCCTGAGAGGGATGAACACTGAAGCTTTCTTT	CASTLRGMNTEAFF
few	TRBV18	TRBJ1-1	NA	16	TGTGCCAGCTCACCCGTGGAGTTACATGATTACACTGAAGCTTTCTTT	CASSPVELHDYTEAFF
few	TRBV7-2	TRBJ1-5	TRBD1	19	TGTGCCAGCAGCCCGCCCGGGCCAGGGGGCATCGAGGGCAATCAGCCCCAGCATTTT	CASSPPGPGGIEGNQPQHF
NA	TRBV6-5	TRBJ2-2	NA	15	TGTGCCACCCTCTACCAGCAGGGGCGAGTAGGGGAGCTGTTTTTT	CATLYQQGRVGELFF